This entry is about one TCR beta chain. This specimen comes from a study of T cells in Graves' hyperthyroidism and ophthalmopathy. The patients, who ranged from 18 to 65 in age, presented with newly diagnosed hyperthyroidism lasting under 2 months. TCR beta CDR3 region amplification was performed from RNA transcripts. Initially, a first-round RT-PCR of the TCR CDR3 employed the HTBI primer set. MiXCR, run by TCRdb on the multiplex PCR reads, gives a single entry per CDR3 protein. This repertoire shows 750,000 to 900,000 distinct CDR3 sequences, 38% found once; its top ten account for 7.5% to 9.5%. CDR1 is SGDLS, CDR2 YYNGEE, per germline. With V trimmed by 5 bases and J by 4 bases, 20 bases remained unmatched. The CDR3 consists of 18 residues.

The chain couples TRBV9 to TRBJ1-1; 7 bases fit TRBD1. The TCR was taken from a young man with Graves' hyperthyroidism. What was sequenced was blood. Written as DNA, the CDR3 is TGTGCCAGCAGTTACTCGGGGACAGCGGCCCGGGAGGTCACTGAAGCTTTCTTT. Protein product: CASSYSGTAAREVTEAFF.